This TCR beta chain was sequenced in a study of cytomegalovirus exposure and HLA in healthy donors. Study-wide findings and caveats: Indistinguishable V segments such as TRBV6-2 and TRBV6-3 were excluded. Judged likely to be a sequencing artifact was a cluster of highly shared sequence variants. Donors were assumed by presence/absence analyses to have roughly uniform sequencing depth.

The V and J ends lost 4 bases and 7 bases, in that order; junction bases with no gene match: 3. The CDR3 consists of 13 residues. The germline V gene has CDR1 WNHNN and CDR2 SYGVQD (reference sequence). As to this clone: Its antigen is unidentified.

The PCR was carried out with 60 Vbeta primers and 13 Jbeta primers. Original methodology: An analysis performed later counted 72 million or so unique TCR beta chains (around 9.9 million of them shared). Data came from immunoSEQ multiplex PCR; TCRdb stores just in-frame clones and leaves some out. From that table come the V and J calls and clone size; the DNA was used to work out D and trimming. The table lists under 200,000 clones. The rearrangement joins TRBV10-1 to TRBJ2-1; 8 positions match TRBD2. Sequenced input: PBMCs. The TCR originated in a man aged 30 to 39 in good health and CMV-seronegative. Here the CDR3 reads CASSVAGGNEQFF. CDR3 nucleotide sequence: TGCGCCAGCAGTGTGGCGGGGGGAAATGAGCAGTTCTTC.